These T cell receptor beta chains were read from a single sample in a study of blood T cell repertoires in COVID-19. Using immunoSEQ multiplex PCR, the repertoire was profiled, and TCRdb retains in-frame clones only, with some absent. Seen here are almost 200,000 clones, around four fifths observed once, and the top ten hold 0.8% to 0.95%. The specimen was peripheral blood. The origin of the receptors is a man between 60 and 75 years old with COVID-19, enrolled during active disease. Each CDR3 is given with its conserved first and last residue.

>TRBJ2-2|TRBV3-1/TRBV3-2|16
CASSQRGYLSTGELFF
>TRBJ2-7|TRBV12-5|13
CASARGGPYEQYF
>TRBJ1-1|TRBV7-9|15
CASSLRDGRNTEAFF
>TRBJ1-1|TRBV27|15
CASSFRTGGGTEAFF
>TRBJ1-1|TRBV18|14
CASSRGQMNTEAFF
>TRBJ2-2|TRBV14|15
CASSRRQGWTGELFF
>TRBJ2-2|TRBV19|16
CASTTGAGGSTGELFF
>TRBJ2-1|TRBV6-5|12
CASSTLADEQFF
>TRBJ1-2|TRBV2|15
CASSEARSAIRGYTF
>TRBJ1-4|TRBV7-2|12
CASSPPGEKLFF
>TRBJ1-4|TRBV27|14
CASRRDRKNEKLFF
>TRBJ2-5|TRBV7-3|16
CASSLGVGRGPETQYF
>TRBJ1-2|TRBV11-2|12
CASSFRGYGYTF
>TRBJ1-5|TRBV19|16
CASSMGQGASNQPQHF
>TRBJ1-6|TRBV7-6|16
CASSLEAGGINSPLHF
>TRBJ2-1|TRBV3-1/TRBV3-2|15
CASSQLMGQGNEQFF
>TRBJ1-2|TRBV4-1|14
CASSQTGVEVVYTF
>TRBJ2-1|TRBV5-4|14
CASSLNSVGDEQFF
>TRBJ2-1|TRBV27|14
CASRLLAGGVGQFF
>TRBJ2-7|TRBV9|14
CASSVGQTSYEQYF
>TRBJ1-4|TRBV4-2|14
CASSQGQGNEKLFF
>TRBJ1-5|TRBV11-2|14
CASSPRVGNQPQHF
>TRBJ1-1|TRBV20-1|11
CSAGTGVEAFF